These 6 T cell receptor beta chains were all obtained from the same sample, sequenced in a study of regulatory T cells in long-lasting Graves disease (dated by TCRdb to about 2021). Library construction relied on multiplex PCR. Instrument on record: Illumina HiSeq 4000. To build TCR beta libraries, CDR3 regions were amplified by Arm-PCR using iRepertoire HTBI primers. TCRdb applied fastp at Q25 and MiXCR to the public reads, then kept only in-frame beta chains. CDR3 protein duplicates are merged, each entry listing the most common genes and DNA. The table for this sample lists 350,000 to 450,000 distinct CDR3 sequences; roughly 23% of them were counted only once. Of the sample, around 15% is held by the ten largest clones. According to the study, the label for this sample's time point signals: persistent/refractory GD, antithyroid drugs over 5 years with positive TRAb. For both TCR sequencing and RNA sequencing, RNA was extracted from PBMCs using TRIzol.

Sequencing was performed on peripheral blood mononuclear cells (PBMCs), taken when the disease was refractory, from a patient treated with antithyroid drugs. These TCRs come from a female donor with Graves disease.

This clonotype came up many times. The chain links TRBV12-3 or TRBV12-4 to TRBJ1-5; D is uncertain. The CDR3 spans 13 residues. V shed 5 bases and J shed 4 bases, with 9 bases lying between them. CDR3 coding DNA: TGTGCCAGCAGTGACCAGGAAAATCAGCCCCAGCATTTT. Protein: CASSDQENQPQHF.

The chain combines TRBV20-1 with TRBJ2-7; 8 bases map to TRBD2. The V gene end was trimmed by 3 bases and the J gene end by 2 bases; junction bases not matched to a gene: 6. Germline-derived CDR1 and CDR2 are DFQATT and SNEGSKA (reference sequence). The CDR3 length is 14 residues. CDR3: CSARERELAYEQYF. The CDR3 nucleotides read TGCAGTGCTAGGGAGCGGGAGCTCGCCTACGAGCAGTACTTC.

Only a few counts were recorded for this clonotype. The chain recombines TRBV7-8 with TRBJ1-1, with TRBD1 matching over 7 bases. J was trimmed by 6 bases and V by 3 bases; bases with no gene match: 7. In germline, CDR1 is SGHVS, CDR2 FQNEAQ. The CDR3 covers 14 residues. CDR3 residues: CASSFSQGYSEAFF. The CDR3 nucleotides read TGTGCCAGCAGCTTTTCACAGGGGTACTCTGAAGCTTTCTTT.

V and J are TRBV7-2 and TRBJ2-1; possible D gene TRBD2, 5 bases. The V gene lost 5 bases and the J gene lost 8 bases, with 22 bases spanning the gap. The germline CDR1 and CDR2 sequences are SGHTA and FQGNSA. This CDR3 is 16 amino acids long. The CDR3 DNA reads TGTGCCAGCAGCCCATATCTCTGGGCCGGGGTGGATGAGCAGTTCTTC. Protein product: CASSPYLWAGVDEQFF.

This clonotype occurred many times. This chain uses TRBV6-1 with TRBJ2-5; D is ambiguous. There are 9 residues in the CDR3. The V gene lost 5 bases and the J gene lost 11 bases, with 6 bases spanning the gap. The germline CDR1 and CDR2 sequences are MNHNS and SASEGT. CDR3 residues: CASSLRQYF. The CDR3 DNA follows: TGTGCCAGCAGTCTTCGACAGTACTTC.

The chain carries TRBV27 and TRBJ1-4; 10 bases are shared with TRBD1. J gave up 6 bases and V 5 bases, and 6 bases lay outside the gene matches. CDR1 and CDR2 (germline): MNHEY, SMNVEV (reference sequence). The CDR3 runs to 15 residues. CDR3 region: CASSPRTGGDEKLFF. As DNA, the CDR3 is TGTGCCAGCAGTCCGAGGACAGGGGGGGATGAAAAACTGTTTTTT.